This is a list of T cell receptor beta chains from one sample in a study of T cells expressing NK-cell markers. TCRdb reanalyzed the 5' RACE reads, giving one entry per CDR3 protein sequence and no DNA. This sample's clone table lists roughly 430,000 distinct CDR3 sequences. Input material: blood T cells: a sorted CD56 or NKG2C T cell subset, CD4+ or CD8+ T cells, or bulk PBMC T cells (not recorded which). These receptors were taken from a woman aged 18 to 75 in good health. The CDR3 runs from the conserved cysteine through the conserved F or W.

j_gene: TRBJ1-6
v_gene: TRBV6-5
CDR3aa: CASSYGGKRVDNSPLHF

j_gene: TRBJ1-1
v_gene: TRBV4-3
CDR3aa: CASSQGDVNTEAFF

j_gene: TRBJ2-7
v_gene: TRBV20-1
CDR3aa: CSARFFGGPLYEQYF

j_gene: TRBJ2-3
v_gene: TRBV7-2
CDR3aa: CASSLGPATDTQYF

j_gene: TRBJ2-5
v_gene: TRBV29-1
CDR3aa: CSVEVTSGVGAQYF

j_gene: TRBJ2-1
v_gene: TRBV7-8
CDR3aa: CASSPQLTSGNEQFF

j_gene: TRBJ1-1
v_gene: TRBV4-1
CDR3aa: CASSQDQGHRSTEAFF

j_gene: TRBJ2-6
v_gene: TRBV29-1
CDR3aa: CSALIAAGANVLTF

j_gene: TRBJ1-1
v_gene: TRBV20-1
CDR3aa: CSARDRTANTEAFF

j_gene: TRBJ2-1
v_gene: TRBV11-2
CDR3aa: CASRDWVDEQFF

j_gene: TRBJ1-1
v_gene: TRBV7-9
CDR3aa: CASSPQSPSTEAFF

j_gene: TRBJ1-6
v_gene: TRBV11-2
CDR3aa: CASSFSLSPLHF

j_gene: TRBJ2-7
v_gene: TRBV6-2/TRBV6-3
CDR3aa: CASRYPGNNYEQYF

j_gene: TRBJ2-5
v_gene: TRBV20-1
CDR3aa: CSARQPGGRETQYF

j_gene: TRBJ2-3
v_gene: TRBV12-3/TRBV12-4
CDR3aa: CASSLLEVYSTDTQYF

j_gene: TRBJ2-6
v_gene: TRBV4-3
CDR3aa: CASSQDWQGSSGANVLTF

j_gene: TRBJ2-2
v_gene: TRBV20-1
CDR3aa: CSARERITGELFF

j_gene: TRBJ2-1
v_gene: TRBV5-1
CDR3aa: CASSVEIAGPYNEQFF

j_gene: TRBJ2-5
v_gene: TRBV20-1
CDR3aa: CSAAGLAQETQYF

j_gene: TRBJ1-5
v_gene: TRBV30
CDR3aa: CAWSQQENQPQHF

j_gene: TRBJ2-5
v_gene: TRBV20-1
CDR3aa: CSLMGGLETQYF

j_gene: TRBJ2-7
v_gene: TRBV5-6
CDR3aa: CASSTLGTYEQYF

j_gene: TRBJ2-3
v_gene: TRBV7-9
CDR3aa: CASGGFDTDTQYF

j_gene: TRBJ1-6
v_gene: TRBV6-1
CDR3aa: CASSEIPRPTIGNSPLHF

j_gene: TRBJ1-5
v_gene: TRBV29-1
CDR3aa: CSAGGDRGRNQPQHF

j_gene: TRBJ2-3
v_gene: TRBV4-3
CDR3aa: CASSQETPTDTQYF

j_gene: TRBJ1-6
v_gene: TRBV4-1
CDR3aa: CASSPLGQGLMLNSPLHF

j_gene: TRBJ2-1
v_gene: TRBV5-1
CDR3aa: CASSSGQGYSNEQFF

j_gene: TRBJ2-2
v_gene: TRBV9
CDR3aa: CASSVEYGELFF

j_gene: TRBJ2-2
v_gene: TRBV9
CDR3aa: CASSVWGNTGELFF

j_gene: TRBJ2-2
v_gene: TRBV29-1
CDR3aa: CSSEVNTGELFF

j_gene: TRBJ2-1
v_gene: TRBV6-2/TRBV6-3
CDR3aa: CASSYIGLAGLDEQFF

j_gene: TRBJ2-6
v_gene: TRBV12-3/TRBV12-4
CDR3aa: CASSLYSGANVLTF

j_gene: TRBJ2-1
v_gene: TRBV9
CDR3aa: CASSLLPGTSGRGNEQFF

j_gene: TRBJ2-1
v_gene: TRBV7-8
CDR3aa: CASSLGNLAALYNEQFF

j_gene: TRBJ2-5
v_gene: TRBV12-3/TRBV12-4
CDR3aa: CASSFSTGSETQYF

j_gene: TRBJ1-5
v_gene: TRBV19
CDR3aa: CASSIVRRGADQPQHF

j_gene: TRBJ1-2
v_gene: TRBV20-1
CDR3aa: CSAKTGNGPGYTF

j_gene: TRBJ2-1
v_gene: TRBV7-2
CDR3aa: CASSYLAGIYNEQFF

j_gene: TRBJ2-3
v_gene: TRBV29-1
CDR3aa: CSVGVNGGTQYF

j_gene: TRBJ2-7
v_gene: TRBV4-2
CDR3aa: CASSQEGHSSYEQYF

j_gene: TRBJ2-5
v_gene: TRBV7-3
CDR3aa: CASSSHAGETQYF

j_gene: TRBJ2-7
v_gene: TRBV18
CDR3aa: CASSPPGVTYEQYF

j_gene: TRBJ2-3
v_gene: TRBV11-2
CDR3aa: CASSFLSGADTQYF

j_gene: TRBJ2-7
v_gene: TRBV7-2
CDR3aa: CASSLPSGSYEQYF

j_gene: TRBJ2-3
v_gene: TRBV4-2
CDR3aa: CASSPYPDRSTDTQYF

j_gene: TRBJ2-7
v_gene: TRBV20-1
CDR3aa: CSASGVSGYEQYF

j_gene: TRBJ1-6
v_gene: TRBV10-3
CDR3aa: CAISLDNLNSPLHF

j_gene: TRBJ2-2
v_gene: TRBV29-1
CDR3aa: CSGGQGNTGELFF

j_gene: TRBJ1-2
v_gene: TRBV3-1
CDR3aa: CASSEQGVRIVGYTF

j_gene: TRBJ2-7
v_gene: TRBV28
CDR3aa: CASSFTGRGTYEQYF

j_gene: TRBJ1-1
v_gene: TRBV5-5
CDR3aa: CASSLAGQKNTEAFF

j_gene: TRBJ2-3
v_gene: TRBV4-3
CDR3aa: CASSPSGGWLDTQYF